The present entry profiles one T cell receptor beta chain with its context. The antigen is not known. CDR3 length: 16 residues. Germline V gene lookup returns CDR1 WSHSY and CDR2 SAAADI. Trimming at V came to 3 bases and at J to 2 bases, leaving 5 bases not matched to a gene. TCRdb passed the RT-PCR reads through MiXCR, listing each CDR3 protein once. The sample lists about 160,000 distinct CDR3 sequences, over 8.5% occurring once. The data are from a study of response to subunit inactivated influenza vaccine. Study findings and constraints: Every seasonal influenza vaccination brings in few new T cells, the authors suggested.

This chain connects TRBV10-2 to TRBJ2-7; 12 bases map to TRBD2. The starting material was CD8+ T cells sorted from PBMCs, obtained 23 months after vaccination. This receptor was obtained from a man in his fifties or sixties who received an inactivated influenza vaccine. CDR3 sequence reads: CASSETSGGFPYEQYF. CDR3 coding DNA: TGCGCCAGCAGTGAAACTAGCGGGGGGTTCCCCTACGAGCAGTACTTC.